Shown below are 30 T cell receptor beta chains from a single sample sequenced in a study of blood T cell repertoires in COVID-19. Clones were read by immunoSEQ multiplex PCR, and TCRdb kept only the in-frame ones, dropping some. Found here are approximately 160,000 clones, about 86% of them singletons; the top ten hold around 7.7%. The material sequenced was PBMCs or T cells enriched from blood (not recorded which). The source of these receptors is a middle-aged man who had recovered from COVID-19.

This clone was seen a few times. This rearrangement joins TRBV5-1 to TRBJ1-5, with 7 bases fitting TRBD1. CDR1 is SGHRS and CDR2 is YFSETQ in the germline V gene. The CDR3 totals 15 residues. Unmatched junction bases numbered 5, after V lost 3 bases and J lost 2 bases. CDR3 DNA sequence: TGCGCCAGCAGCTCCACAGGGGACCGCAATCAGCCCCAGCATTTT. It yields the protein CASSSTGDRNQPQHF.

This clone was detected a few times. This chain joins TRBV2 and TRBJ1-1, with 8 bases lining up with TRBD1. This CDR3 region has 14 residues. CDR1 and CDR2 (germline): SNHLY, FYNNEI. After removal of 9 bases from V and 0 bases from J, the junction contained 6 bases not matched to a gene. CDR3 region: CASTRQGMNTEAFF. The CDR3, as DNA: TGTGCCAGTACGCGACAGGGGATGAACACTGAAGCTTTCTTT.

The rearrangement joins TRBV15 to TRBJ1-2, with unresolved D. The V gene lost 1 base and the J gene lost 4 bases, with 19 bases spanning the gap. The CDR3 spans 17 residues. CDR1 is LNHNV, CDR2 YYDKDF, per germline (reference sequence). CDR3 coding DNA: TGTGCCACCAGCAGAGCCTCCGACGTGACCCGGGGCTATGGCTACACCTTC. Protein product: CATSRASDVTRGYGYTF.

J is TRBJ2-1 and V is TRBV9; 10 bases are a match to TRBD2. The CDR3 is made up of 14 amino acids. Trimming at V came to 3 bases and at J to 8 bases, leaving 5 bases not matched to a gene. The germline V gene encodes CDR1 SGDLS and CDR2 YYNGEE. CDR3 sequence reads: CASSAAGGLYEQFF. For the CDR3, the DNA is TGTGCCAGCAGCGCAGCGGGGGGGCTTTATGAGCAGTTCTTC.

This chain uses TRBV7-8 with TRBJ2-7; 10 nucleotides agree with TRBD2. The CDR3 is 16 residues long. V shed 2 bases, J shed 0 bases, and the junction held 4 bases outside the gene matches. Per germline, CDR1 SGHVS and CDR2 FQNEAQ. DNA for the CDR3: TGTGCCAGCAGCTTACGGCTAGCGGGGGTCTCCTACGAGCAGTACTTC. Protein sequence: CASSLRLAGVSYEQYF.

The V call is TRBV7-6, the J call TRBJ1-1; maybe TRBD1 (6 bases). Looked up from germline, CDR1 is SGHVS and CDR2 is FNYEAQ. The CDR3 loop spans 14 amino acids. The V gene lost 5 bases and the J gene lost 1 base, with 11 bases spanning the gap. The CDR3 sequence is CASSARTANTEAFF. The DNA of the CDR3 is TGTGCCAGCAGCGCAAGGACAGCGAACACTGAAGCTTTCTTT.

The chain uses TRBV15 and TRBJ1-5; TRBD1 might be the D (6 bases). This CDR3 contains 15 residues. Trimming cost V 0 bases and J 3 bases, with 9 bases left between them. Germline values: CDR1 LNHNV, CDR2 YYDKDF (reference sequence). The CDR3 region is CATSRDRGINQPQHF. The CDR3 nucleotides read TGTGCCACCAGCAGAGATAGGGGGATCAATCAGCCCCAGCATTTT.

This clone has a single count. The CDR3 nucleotides are TGTGCCAGCAGCTTAGGACAGGGCCCCTACGAGCAGTACTTC. Translation: CASSLGQGPYEQYF. V usage is TRBV5-6 and J usage is TRBJ2-7; 8 bases fit TRBD1. Germline CDR1 and CDR2: SGHDT and YYEEEE. Trimming at V came to 2 bases and at J to 2 bases, leaving 3 bases not matched to a gene. This CDR3 comprises 14 residues.

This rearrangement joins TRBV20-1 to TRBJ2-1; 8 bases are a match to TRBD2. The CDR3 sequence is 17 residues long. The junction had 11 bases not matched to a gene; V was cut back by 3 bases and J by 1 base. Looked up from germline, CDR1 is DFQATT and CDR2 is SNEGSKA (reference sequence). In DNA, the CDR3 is TGCAGTGCTAGTGGTCGTTTAGCGGGGACTTCCTACAATGAGCAGTTCTTC. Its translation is CSASGRLAGTSYNEQFF.

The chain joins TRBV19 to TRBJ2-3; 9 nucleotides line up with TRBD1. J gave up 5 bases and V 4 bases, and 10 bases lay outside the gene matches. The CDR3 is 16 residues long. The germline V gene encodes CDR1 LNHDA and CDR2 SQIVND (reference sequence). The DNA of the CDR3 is TGTGCCAGTAGTACCCGGGACAGGGAAGGTATAGATACGCAGTATTTT. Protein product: CASSTRDREGIDTQYF.

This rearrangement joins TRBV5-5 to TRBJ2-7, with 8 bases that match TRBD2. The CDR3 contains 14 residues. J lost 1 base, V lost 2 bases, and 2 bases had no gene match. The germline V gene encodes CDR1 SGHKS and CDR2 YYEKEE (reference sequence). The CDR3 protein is CASSFPGGSYEQYF. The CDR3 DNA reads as TGTGCCAGCAGCTTTCCGGGGGGGTCCTACGAGCAGTACTTC.

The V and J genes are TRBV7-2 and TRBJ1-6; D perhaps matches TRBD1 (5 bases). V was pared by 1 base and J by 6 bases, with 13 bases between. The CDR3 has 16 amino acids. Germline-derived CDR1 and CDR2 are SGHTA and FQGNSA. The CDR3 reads CASSLVWGGVNSPLHF. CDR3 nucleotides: TGTGCCAGCAGCTTAGTCTGGGGGGGAGTTAATTCACCCCTCCACTTT.

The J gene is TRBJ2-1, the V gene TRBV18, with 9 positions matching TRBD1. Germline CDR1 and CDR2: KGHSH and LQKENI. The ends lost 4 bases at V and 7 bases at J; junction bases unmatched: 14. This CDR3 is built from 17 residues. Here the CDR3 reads CASSRATGGERINEQFF. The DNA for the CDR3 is TGTGCCAGCTCACGGGCGACAGGGGGTGAGAGGATAAATGAGCAGTTCTTC.

DNA of the CDR3: TGTGCCAGCAGCTTAGACAGGCCTAACACTGAAGCTTTCTTT. Translating it yields CASSLDRPNTEAFF. This chain uses TRBV7-2 with TRBJ1-1, with TRBD1 as a possible D gene (5 bases). Deletions cut 1 base from V and 2 bases from J, with 8 bases between. This CDR3 has 14 residues. CDR1 is SGHTA, CDR2 FQGNSA, per germline.

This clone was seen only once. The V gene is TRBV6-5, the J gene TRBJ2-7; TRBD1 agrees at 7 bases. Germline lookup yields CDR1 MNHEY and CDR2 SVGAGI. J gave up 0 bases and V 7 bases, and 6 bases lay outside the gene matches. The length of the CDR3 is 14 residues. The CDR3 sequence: CASKIGTDSYEQYF. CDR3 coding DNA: TGTGCCAGCAAGATAGGGACAGACTCCTACGAGCAGTACTTC.

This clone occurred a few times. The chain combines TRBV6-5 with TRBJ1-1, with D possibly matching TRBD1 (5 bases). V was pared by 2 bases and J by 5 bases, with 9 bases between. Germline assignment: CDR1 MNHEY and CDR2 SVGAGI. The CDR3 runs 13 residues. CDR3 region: CASSYRGRTEAFF. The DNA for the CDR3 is TGTGCCAGCAGTTACAGGGGTAGGACTGAAGCTTTCTTT.

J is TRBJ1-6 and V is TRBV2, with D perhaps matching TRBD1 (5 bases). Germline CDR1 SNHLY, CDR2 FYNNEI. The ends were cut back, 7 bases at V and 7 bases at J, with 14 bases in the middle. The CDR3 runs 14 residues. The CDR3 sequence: CASNLAGSNSPLHF. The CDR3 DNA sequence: TGTGCCAGCAATCTTGCAGGGTCGAATTCACCCCTCCACTTT.

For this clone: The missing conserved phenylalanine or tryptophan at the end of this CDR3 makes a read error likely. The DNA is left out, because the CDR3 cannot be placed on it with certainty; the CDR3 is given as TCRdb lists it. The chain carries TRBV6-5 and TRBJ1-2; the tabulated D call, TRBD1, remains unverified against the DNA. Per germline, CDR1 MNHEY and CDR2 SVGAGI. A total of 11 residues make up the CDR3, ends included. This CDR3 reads CASRRTGEVSL.

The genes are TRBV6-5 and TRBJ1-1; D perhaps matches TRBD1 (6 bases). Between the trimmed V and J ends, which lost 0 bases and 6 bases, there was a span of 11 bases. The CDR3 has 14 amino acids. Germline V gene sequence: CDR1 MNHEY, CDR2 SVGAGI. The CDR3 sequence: CASSYSRGQAEAFF. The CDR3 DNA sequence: TGTGCCAGCAGTTACTCGCGGGGGCAGGCTGAAGCTTTCTTT.

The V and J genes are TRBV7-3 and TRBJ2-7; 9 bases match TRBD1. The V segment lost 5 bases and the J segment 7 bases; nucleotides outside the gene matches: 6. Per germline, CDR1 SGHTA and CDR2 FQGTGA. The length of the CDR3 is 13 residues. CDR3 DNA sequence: TGTGCCAGCAGCCTCGGGACAGGGCGAGAGCAGTACTTC. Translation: CASSLGTGREQYF.

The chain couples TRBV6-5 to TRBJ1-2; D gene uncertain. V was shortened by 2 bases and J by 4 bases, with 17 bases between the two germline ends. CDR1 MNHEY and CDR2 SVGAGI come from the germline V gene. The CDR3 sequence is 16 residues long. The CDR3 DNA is TGTGCCAGCAGTTACACAAACAGATACTTCGGCTATGGCTACACCTTC. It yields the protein CASSYTNRYFGYGYTF.

The CDR3 DNA reads TGTGCCAGCAGCCGGGGACTAGCGGGGGGGCTTACGCGGTACAATGAGCAGTTCTTC. It is translated as CASSRGLAGGLTRYNEQFF. The J gene is TRBJ2-1, the V gene TRBV5-6; 16 positions match TRBD2. The CDR3 runs 19 residues. V dropped 4 bases and J dropped 4; count of bases not matched to a gene: 11. CDR1 and CDR2 (germline): SGHDT, YYEEEE.

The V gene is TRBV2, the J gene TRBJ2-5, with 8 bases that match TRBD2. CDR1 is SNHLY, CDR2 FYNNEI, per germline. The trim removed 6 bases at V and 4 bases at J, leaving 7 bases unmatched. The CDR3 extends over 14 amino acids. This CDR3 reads CASSRTSPGETQYF. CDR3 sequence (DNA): TGTGCCAGCAGCCGGACTAGCCCGGGAGAGACCCAGTACTTC.

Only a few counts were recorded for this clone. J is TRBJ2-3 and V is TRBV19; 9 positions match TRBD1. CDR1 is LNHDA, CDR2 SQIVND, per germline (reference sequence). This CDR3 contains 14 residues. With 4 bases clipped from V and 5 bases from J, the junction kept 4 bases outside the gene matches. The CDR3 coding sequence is TGTGCCAGTAGTACCGGGACAGGGTTAGATACGCAGTATTTT. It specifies CASSTGTGLDTQYF. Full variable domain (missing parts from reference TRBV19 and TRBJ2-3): DGGITQSPKYLFRKEGQNVTLSCEQNLNHDAMYWYRQDPGQGLRLIYYSQIVNDFQKGDIAEGYSVSREKKESFPLTVTSAQKNPTAFYLCASSTGTGLDTQYFGPGTRLTVL.

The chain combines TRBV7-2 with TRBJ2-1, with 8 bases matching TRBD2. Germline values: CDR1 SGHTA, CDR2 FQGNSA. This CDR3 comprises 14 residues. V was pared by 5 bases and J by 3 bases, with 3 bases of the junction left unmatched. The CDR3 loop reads CASSEGLVYNEQFF. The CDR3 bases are TGTGCCAGCAGCGAGGGACTAGTCTACAATGAGCAGTTCTTC.

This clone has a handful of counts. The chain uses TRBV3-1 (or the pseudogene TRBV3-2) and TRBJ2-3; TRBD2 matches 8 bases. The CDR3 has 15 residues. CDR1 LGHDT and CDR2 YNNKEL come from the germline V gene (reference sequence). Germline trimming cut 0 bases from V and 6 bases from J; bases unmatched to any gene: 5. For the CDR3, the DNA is TGTGCCAGCAGCCAAGAATCGGGGGGGTTGGATACGCAGTATTTT. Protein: CASSQESGGLDTQYF.

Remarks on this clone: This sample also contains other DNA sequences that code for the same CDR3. The CDR3 DNA sequence: TGTGCCAGCAGCTTGACGGGTCCCTATGGCTACACCTTC. It translates to CASSLTGPYGYTF. V usage is TRBV5-4 and J usage is TRBJ1-2; D is ambiguous. Germline-derived CDR1 and CDR2 are SGHNT and YYREEE (reference sequence). This CDR3 comprises 13 residues. With 1 base removed from V and 4 bases from J, the gap between germline ends came to 8 bases.

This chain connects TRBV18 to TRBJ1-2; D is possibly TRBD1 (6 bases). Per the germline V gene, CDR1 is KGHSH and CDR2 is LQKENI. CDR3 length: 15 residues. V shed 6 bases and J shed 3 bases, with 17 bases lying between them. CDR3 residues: CASSPNLSGDYGYTF. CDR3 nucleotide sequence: TGTGCCAGCTCTCCAAACCTGTCAGGGGACTATGGCTACACCTTC. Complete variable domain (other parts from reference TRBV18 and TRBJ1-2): NAGVMQNPRHLVRRRGQEARLRCSPMKGHSHVYWYRQLPEEGLKFMVYLQKENIIDESGMPKERFSAEFPKEGPSILRIQQVVRGDSAAYFCASSPNLSGDYGYTFGSGTRLTVV.

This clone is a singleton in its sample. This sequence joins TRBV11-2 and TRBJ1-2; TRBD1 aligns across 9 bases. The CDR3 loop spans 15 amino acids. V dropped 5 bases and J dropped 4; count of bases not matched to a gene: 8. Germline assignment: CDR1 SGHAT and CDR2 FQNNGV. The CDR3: CASSLGTGLSYGYTF. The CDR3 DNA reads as TGTGCCAGCAGCCTAGGGACAGGGTTATCCTATGGCTACACCTTC.

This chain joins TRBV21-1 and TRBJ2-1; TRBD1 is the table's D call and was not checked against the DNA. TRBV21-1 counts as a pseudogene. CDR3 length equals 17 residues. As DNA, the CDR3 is TGTGCCAGCAGCACCCGTACAGGGTCCGGAGGATACAATGAGCAGTTCTTC. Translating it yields CASSTRTGSGGYNEQFF.